This entry lists 14 T cell receptor beta chains sequenced from one sample in a study of neurological immune-mediated disorders. One entry per CDR3 protein, called by TCRdb with MiXCR from the 5' RACE reads. Of just under 45,000 distinct CDR3 sequences listed, more than 9.5% were seen once; the top ten hold over 0.95%. Source material: PBMCs. The receptors were gathered from a female donor in good health.

V and J are TRBV9 and TRBJ2-3; the D is unclear. The V gene's germline CDR1 is SGDLS and CDR2 YYNGEE. The V end was cut by 0 bases, the J end by 0 bases, with 14 bases between. The CDR3 consists of 17 residues. CDR3 sequence: CASSVGSLQSSTDTQYF. In nucleotides, the CDR3 is TGTGCCAGCAGCGTAGGATCACTCCAGTCTAGCACAGATACGCAGTATTTT.

The CDR3 spells CASSQDRFGTRKVNYGYTF. CDR3 DNA: TGTGCCAGCAGCCAAGATAGGTTCGGGACACGGAAAGTTAACTATGGCTACACCTTC. The chain employs TRBV4-2 and TRBJ1-2; possible D gene TRBD1, 6 bases. The length of the CDR3 is 19 residues. Trimming took 0 bases from V and 1 from J, leaving 21 bases between them. From germline, CDR1 is LGHNA and CDR2 YNFKEQ.

This clonotype ranks as medium-sized (0.01 to 0.1%). The V gene is TRBV6-6, the J gene TRBJ1-1; perhaps TRBD1 as D (5 bases). The CDR3 consists of 14 residues. Germline V gives CDR1 MNHNY, CDR2 SVGAGI (reference sequence). V dropped 0 bases and J dropped 4 bases, with 9 bases sitting between them. The CDR3 sequence is CASSYSGGSTEAFF. In DNA form, the CDR3 reads TGTGCCAGCAGTTACTCGGGGGGGAGCACTGAAGCTTTCTTT.

This clonotype was recorded many times. J is TRBJ1-1 and V is TRBV12-3 or TRBV12-4; 7 bases align to TRBD1. V was pared by 2 bases and J by 4 bases, with 4 bases of the junction left unmatched. The CDR3 covers 14 residues. CDR3 protein: CASSLRRTGTEAFF. The CDR3 DNA sequence: TGTGCCAGCAGTTTAAGGCGGACAGGCACTGAAGCTTTCTTT.

On this clonotype: A much larger clone differs from this one at a single base, so this may be a read error. The chain joins TRBV20-1 to TRBJ2-3; D gene ambiguous. Trimming removed 4 bases at V and 6 bases at J, with 17 bases between. The CDR3 totals 14 residues. CDR1 and CDR2 (germline): DFQATT, SNEGSKA (reference sequence). In nucleotides, the CDR3 is TGCAGTGCTACAAGGTGGCCCCCAACCGATACGCAGTATTTT. Its protein is CSATRWPPTDTQYF.

The genes are TRBV25-1 and TRBJ2-7; a possible D gene is TRBD1 (5 bases). The CDR3 consists of 16 residues. Trimming left V 4 bases short and J 8 bases short, with 24 bases between. Germline V lookup: CDR1 MGHDK, CDR2 SYGVNS. CDR3 nucleotides: TGTGCCAGCAGTGGACACCCACGACAGAAATCTACGCAGCAGTACTTC. As protein: CASSGHPRQKSTQQYF.

In its sample, this clonotype was seen many times. The genes are TRBV5-1 and TRBJ2-1, with 10 nucleotides matching TRBD2. The CDR3 consists of 16 residues. Germline V lookup: CDR1 SGHRS, CDR2 YFSETQ. Trimming at V came to 2 bases and at J to 0 bases, leaving 2 bases not matched to a gene. The CDR3 protein is CASSFLAGVSYNEQFF. CDR3 sequence (DNA): TGCGCCAGCAGCTTTCTAGCGGGGGTCTCCTACAATGAGCAGTTCTTC.

Notes on this clonotype: A much larger clone differs from this one at a single base, so this may be a read error. Here the CDR3 omits its conserved ending phenylalanine or tryptophan, so a read error is the likely source. V gene TRBV5-1 combines with J gene TRBJ2-1; D possibly corresponds to TRBD1 (6 bases). The CDR3 loop spans 15 amino acids. The V end was cut by 4 bases, the J end by 0 bases, with 11 bases between. Germline CDR1 reads SGHRS; CDR2 reads YFSETQ. The CDR3 DNA follows: TGCGCCAGCAGCGCCCAGGGGAGCTCCTACAATGAGCAGTTCTAC. Translating it yields CASSAQGSSYNEQFY.

This clonotype was seen at least ten times. The chain has TRBV5-6 and TRBJ2-2, with 10 bases matching TRBD2. V was pared by 5 bases and J by 1 base, with 5 bases of the junction left unmatched. The germline V gene encodes CDR1 SGHDT and CDR2 YYEEEE. The CDR3 covers 16 residues. The CDR3 nucleotides are TGTGCCAGCAGACTACGGACTAGCGGGAACACCGGGGAGCTGTTTTTT. As protein: CASRLRTSGNTGELFF. The complete variable domain, with remaining parts taken from reference TRBV5-6 and TRBJ2-2, reads DAGVTQSPTHLIKTRGQQVTLRCSPKSGHDTVSWYQQALGQGPQFIFQYYEEEERQRGNFPDRFSGHQFPNYSSELNVNALLLGDSALYLCASRLRTSGNTGELFFGEGSRLTVL.

Ten or more counts support this clonotype. The chain couples TRBV6-6 to TRBJ2-7; 8 bases line up with TRBD1. The CDR3 contains 14 residues. V was clipped by 5 bases and J by 5 bases; unmatched bases: 8. The germline CDR1 and CDR2 sequences are MNHNY and SVGAGI (reference sequence). CDR3 DNA: TGTGCCAGCAGTGGGGGGACAGGAGGGAACGAGCAGTACTTC. Encoded protein: CASSGGTGGNEQYF.

This clonotype showed up many times. The chain combines TRBV28 with TRBJ2-7; D is perhaps TRBD1 (5 bases). From germline, CDR1 is MDHEN and CDR2 SYDVKM. This CDR3 is built from 15 residues. V gave up 6 bases and J gave up 3 bases, with 18 bases separating them. The chain's CDR3 is CASSFRQGLDYEQYF. The CDR3 DNA sequence: TGTGCCAGCAGCTTCCGGCAGGGCCTAGACTACGAGCAGTACTTC.

This clonotype was detected many times. The V gene is TRBV3-1, the J gene TRBJ1-2; unclear D gene. CDR1 and CDR2 from the germline V gene are LGHDT and YNNKEL (reference sequence). The CDR3 totals 11 residues. Trimming cost V 6 bases and J 8 bases, with 10 bases left between them. In DNA, the CDR3 is TGTGCCAGCAGTCGAGGATCCGGCTACACCTTC. It codes for CASSRGSGYTF.

This clonotype was recorded a few times. The CDR3 DNA follows: TGTGCCAGCAGCTTAGTGCTCAGCGAATCCTACGAGCAGTACTTC. The encoded protein is CASSLVLSESYEQYF. V usage is TRBV7-2 and J usage is TRBJ2-7; no clear D gene. The CDR3 is made up of 15 amino acids. CDR1 and CDR2 (germline): SGHTA, FQGNSA. V was shortened by 1 base and J by 1 base, with 11 bases between the two germline ends.

This clonotype has at least ten counts. This sequence joins TRBV5-1 and TRBJ1-6; a weak D match, TRBD1 (5 bases). V was cut by 0 bases and J by 5 bases, with 9 bases left in between. The germline CDR1 and CDR2 sequences are SGHRS and YFSETQ. This CDR3 has 15 amino acids. CDR3 nucleotide sequence: TGCGCCAGCAGCTTGGTGGGGGGTGATAATTCACCCCTCCACTTT. Amino acids: CASSLVGGDNSPLHF.